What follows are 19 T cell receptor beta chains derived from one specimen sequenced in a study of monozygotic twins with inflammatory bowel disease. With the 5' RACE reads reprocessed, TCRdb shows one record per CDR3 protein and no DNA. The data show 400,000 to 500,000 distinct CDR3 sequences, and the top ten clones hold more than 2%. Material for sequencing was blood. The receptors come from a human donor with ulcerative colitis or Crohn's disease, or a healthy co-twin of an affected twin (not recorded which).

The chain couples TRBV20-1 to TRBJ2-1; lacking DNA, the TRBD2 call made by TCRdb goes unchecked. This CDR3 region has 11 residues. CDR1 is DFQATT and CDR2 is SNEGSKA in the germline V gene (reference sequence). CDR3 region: CSERLAGGQFF.

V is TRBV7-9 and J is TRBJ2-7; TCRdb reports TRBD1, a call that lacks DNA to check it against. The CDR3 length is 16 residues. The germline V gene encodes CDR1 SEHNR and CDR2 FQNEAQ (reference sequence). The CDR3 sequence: CASSSGGRDRTYEQYF.

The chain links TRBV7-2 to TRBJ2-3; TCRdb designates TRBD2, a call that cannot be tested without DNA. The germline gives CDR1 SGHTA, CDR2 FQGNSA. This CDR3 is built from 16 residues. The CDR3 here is CASSLFRREPPDTQYF.

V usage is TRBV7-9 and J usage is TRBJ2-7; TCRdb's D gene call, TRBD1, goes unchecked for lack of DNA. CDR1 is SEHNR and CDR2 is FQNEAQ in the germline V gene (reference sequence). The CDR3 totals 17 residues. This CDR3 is CASSLALRAGEVNEQYF.

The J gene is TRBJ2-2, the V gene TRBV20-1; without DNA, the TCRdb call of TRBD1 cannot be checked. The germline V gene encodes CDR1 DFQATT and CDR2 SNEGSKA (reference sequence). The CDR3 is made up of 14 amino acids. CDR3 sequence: CSAFRGGGTGELFF.

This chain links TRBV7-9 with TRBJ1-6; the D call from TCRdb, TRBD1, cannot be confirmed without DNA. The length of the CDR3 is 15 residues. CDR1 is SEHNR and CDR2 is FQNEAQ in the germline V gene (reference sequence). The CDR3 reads CASSSRTENNSPLHF. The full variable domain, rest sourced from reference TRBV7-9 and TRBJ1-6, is DTGVSQNPRHKITKRGQNVTFRCDPISEHNRLYWYRQTLGQGPEFLTYFQNEAQLEKSRLLSDRFSAERPKGSFSTLEIQRTEQGDSAMYLCASSSRTENNSPLHFGNGTRLTVT.

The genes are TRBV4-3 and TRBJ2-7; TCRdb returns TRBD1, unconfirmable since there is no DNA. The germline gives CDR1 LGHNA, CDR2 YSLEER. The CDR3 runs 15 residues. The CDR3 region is CASSQEMSGRNEQYF.

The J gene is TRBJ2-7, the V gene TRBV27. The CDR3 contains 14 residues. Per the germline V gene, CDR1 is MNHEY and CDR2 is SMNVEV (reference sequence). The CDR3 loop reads CASSLESQSYEQYF.

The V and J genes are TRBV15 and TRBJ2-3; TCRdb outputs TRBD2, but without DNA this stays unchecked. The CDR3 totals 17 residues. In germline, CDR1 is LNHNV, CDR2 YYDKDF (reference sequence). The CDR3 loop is CATSKKTSGGVTDTQYF.

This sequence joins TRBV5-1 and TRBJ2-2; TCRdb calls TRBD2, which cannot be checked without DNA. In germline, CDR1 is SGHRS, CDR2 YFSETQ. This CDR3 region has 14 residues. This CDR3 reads CASSFIESGGELFF.

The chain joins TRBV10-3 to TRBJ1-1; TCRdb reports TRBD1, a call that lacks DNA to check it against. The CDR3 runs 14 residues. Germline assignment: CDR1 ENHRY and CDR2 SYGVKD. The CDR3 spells CAISARDRDTEAFF.

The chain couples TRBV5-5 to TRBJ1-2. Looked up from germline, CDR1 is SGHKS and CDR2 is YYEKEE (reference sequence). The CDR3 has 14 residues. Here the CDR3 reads CASSTTPPGYGYTF.

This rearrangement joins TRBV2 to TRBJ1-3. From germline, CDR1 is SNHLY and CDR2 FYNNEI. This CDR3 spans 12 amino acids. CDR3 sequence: CASRDNRNTIYF.

The CDR3 protein is CASSFRRQVWEQYF. This rearrangement joins TRBV12-3 or TRBV12-4 to TRBJ2-7; the TRBD1 assignment by TCRdb is unverifiable without DNA. The CDR3 covers 14 residues.

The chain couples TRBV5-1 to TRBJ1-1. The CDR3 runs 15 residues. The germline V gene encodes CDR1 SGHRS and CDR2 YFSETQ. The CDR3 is CASSFRDFGGTEAFF.

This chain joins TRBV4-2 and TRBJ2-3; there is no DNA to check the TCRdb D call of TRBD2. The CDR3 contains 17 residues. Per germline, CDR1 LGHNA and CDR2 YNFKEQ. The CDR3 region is CASSPMGARGGTDTQYF.

The chain's CDR3 is CASSQAGETGELFF. The V and J genes are TRBV3-1 and TRBJ2-2. Germline loops: CDR1 LGHDT, CDR2 YNNKEL (reference sequence). This CDR3 region has 14 residues.

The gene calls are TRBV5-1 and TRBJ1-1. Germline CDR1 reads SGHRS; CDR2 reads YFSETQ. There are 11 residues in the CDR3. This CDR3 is CASSLGTEAFF.

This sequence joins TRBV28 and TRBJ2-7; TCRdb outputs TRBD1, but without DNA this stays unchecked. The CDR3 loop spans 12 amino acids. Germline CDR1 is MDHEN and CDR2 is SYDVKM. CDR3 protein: CASSFQGRGQYF.